Below, 24 T cell receptor beta chains from the same sample are listed, as sequenced in a study of vaccination effects on CD4 cells after COVID-19 (dated by TCRdb to between 2021 and 2024). The library came from the immunoSEQ multiplex PCR assay. In TCRdb, the immuneACCESS table is reduced to in-frame sequences with V and J assigned. These tables do not hold every clone; where another copy was compared, an unresolved V gene accounts for under half, and the others remain unexplained. This sample gives roughly 40,000 clones in total; 68% of them show up just once. The top ten clonotypes cover more than 3.5% of the sample. After more than nine days of culture, CD4+ T cells were isolated with the EasySep CD4+ T cell isolation kit. Their specific antigens are unknown. The source was CD4+ T cells from PBMCs cultured without peptide, collected before COVID-19 vaccination. The origin of the receptors is a human donor who received a COVID-19 vaccine.

The gene calls are TRBV7-2 and TRBJ1-2; D gene unclear. Germline assignment: CDR1 SGHTA and CDR2 FQGNSA. Trimming pared 4 bases from V and 0 bases from J, leaving 9 bases between. This CDR3 is built from 14 residues. The CDR3 is CASSSPVTNYGYTF. CDR3 DNA sequence: TGTGCCAGCAGCTCCCCCGTGACTAACTATGGCTACACCTTC.

This clone was detected only a few times. The rearrangement uses TRBV6-5 and TRBJ1-1; 10 bases match TRBD1. The V and J ends lost 7 bases and 8 bases, in that order; junction bases with no gene match: 13. The germline gives CDR1 MNHEY, CDR2 SVGAGI. This CDR3 is 15 amino acids long. The CDR3, as DNA: TGTGCCAGCAAGGCCGCGACAGGGGGCCCTAAGGAAGCTTTCTTT. This codes for CASKAATGGPKEAFF.

The chain carries TRBV5-4 and TRBJ2-3; perhaps D is TRBD1 or TRBD2 (6 bases each). In germline, CDR1 is SGHNT, CDR2 YYREEE (reference sequence). The V end lost 2 bases, the J end lost 0 bases, and 10 bases lay between the germline ends. The CDR3 is 15 residues long. The chain's CDR3 is CASSFGGPSTDTQYF. CDR3 sequence (DNA): TGTGCCAGCAGCTTCGGGGGCCCTAGCACAGATACGCAGTATTTT.

This clone was found a few times. The rearrangement links TRBV15 to TRBJ1-3; the D gene is possibly TRBD1 (5 bases). Trimming pared 6 bases from V and 4 bases from J, leaving 13 bases between. Germline CDR1 and CDR2: LNHNV and YYDKDF (reference sequence). This CDR3 has 14 residues. The DNA for the CDR3 is TGTGCCACCAGAGGGACGGACAAAGGAAACACCATATATTTT. Its translation is CATRGTDKGNTIYF.

V usage is TRBV6-1 and J usage is TRBJ2-7, with D uncertain. Germline V gene sequence: CDR1 MNHNS, CDR2 SASEGT. Trimming took off 3 bases at V and 2 bases at J, with 5 bases between the two ends. The length of the CDR3 is 12 residues. CDR3 in amino acids: CASSESTYEQYF. The CDR3, as DNA: TGTGCCAGCAGTGAGTCGACCTACGAGCAGTACTTC.

The chain has TRBV6-5 and TRBJ2-7, with 13 bases aligning to TRBD2. In germline, CDR1 is MNHEY, CDR2 SVGAGI. This CDR3 contains 14 residues. Losses at the gene ends were 10 bases for V and 6 bases for J; bases not matched to a gene: 9. CDR3 in DNA: TGTGCCATTGCGGGACTAGCGGGATCTGTCGAGCAGTACTTC. It is translated as CAIAGLAGSVEQYF.

DNA of the CDR3: TGCAGCGTTGACACCCCGCGAAACAATGAGCAGTTCTTC. Protein product: CSVDTPRNNEQFF. The chain joins TRBV29-1 to TRBJ2-1, with unresolved D. CDR3 length: 13 residues. V was shortened by 3 bases and J by 5 bases, with 11 bases between the two germline ends. The V gene's germline CDR1 is SQVTM and CDR2 ANQGSEA.

This clone has a handful of counts. This chain connects TRBV6-6 to TRBJ2-7; D may be TRBD2 (6 bases). The CDR3 runs to 15 residues. V lost 7 bases, J lost 3 bases, and 19 bases lay in between. Germline V CDR1 and CDR2: MNHNY, SVGAGI (reference sequence). CDR3 sequence reads: CASIKGTETSYEQYF. CDR3 nucleotide sequence: TGTGCCAGCATTAAAGGGACTGAAACCAGCTACGAGCAGTACTTC.

The chain is built from TRBV6-5 and TRBJ1-1, with 9 bases lining up with TRBD1. The trim removed 8 bases at V and 11 bases at J, leaving 15 bases unmatched. From germline, CDR1 is MNHEY and CDR2 SVGAGI. This CDR3 comprises 14 residues. The CDR3 sequence: CASGNNYRGRDAFF. The DNA of the CDR3 is TGTGCCAGCGGAAACAACTACAGGGGGCGGGATGCTTTCTTT.

This chain joins TRBV7-9 and TRBJ2-1, with D possibly matching TRBD1 (6 bases). The CDR3 totals 12 residues. The V gene lost 4 bases and the J gene lost 14 bases, with 15 bases spanning the gap. Germline CDR1 reads SEHNR; CDR2 reads FQNEAQ (reference sequence). CDR3 in amino acids: CASSYGQRREFF. CDR3 sequence (DNA): TGTGCCAGCAGCTACGGACAGCGGCGGGAGTTCTTC.

CDR3 DNA: TGCACCAGCAGCCTCAGACAGAGGTCTAGCACCAGCACAGATACGCAGTATTTT. Translated: CTSSLRQRSSTSTDTQYF. The gene calls are TRBV1 and TRBJ2-3. TRBV1 is marked as a pseudogene. This CDR3 region has 18 residues.

The chain is built from TRBV18 and TRBJ2-3, with 8 bases identical to TRBD2. The CDR3 totals 15 residues. From germline, CDR1 is KGHSH and CDR2 LQKENI. The junction had 5 bases not matched to a gene; V was cut back by 0 bases and J by 6 bases. This CDR3 reads CASSPPGGARDTQYF. The DNA of the CDR3 is TGTGCCAGCTCACCACCCGGGGGGGCTCGCGATACGCAGTATTTT.

V and J are TRBV18 and TRBJ1-1, with no clear D. Trimming shortened V by 4 bases and J by 0 bases, and 9 bases separated the two germline ends. In germline, CDR1 is KGHSH, CDR2 LQKENI. This CDR3 comprises 14 residues. The CDR3 spells CASSQREVNTEAFF. As DNA, the CDR3 is TGTGCCAGCTCACAACGGGAAGTGAACACTGAAGCTTTCTTT.

This clone was seen only a few times. The chain combines TRBV27 with TRBJ1-2; D is undetermined. The V end lost 6 bases, the J end lost 5 bases, and 7 bases lay between the germline ends. Per the germline V gene, CDR1 is MNHEY and CDR2 is SMNVEV (reference sequence). CDR3 length: 11 residues. The CDR3 spells CASRRKYGYTF. In DNA, the CDR3 is TGTGCCAGCAGGAGAAAGTATGGCTACACCTTC.

The chain has TRBV30 and TRBJ1-6; D ambiguous. Trimming cost V 0 bases and J 8 bases, with 8 bases left between them. The CDR3 totals 13 residues. CDR1 GTSNPN and CDR2 SVGIG come from the germline V gene (reference sequence). The CDR3 spells CAWSVRGDSPLHF. The CDR3 DNA reads TGTGCCTGGAGTGTACGTGGGGATTCACCCCTCCACTTT.

This chain links TRBV6-6 with TRBJ2-7; 10 nucleotides agree with TRBD2. Trimming cost V 6 bases and J 0 bases; bases outside gene matches: 8. The CDR3 length is 16 residues. The germline V gene encodes CDR1 MNHNY and CDR2 SVGAGI (reference sequence). CDR3 DNA sequence: TGTGCCAGCAGATCCCCTTCTAGCGGGAGCTCCTACGAGCAGTACTTC. This sequence encodes CASRSPSSGSSYEQYF.

Here the CDR3 reads CASSFYSDQPQHF. For the CDR3, the DNA is TGTGCCAGCAGCTTTTACAGTGATCAGCCCCAGCATTTT. The V gene is TRBV7-2, the J gene TRBJ1-5; no clear D gene. The CDR3 sequence is 13 residues long. Germline V lookup: CDR1 SGHTA, CDR2 FQGNSA. The ends were cut back, 3 bases at V and 5 bases at J, with 8 bases in the middle.

The rearrangement uses TRBV3-1 (or the pseudogene TRBV3-2) and TRBJ2-7, with no clear D. The CDR3 is made up of 11 amino acids. With 0 bases removed from V and 12 bases from J, the gap between germline ends came to 9 bases. Germline assignment: CDR1 LGHDT and CDR2 YNNKEL (reference sequence). The CDR3 DNA follows: TGTGCCAGCAGCCAAGATAAAAATAGGTACTTC. It translates to CASSQDKNRYF.

The chain uses TRBV7-9 and TRBJ1-3; 7 nucleotides align to TRBD1. Germline trimming cut 5 bases from V and 2 bases from J; bases unmatched to any gene: 9. The CDR3 covers 16 residues. Germline V gene lookup returns CDR1 SEHNR and CDR2 FQNEAQ (reference sequence). The CDR3 spells CASSLNRGLAGNTIYF. DNA of the CDR3: TGTGCCAGCAGCCTCAACAGGGGCCTGGCTGGAAACACCATATATTTT.

This chain uses TRBV7-9 with TRBJ1-2, with D unresolved. CDR1 SEHNR and CDR2 FQNEAQ come from the germline V gene (reference sequence). Trimming took off 2 bases at V and 4 bases at J, with 14 bases between the two ends. This CDR3 has 15 residues. CDR3: CASSLSHGVSYGYTF. The CDR3 DNA reads as TGTGCCAGCAGCTTATCTCATGGGGTGAGCTATGGCTACACCTTC.

This clone was found once. V and J are TRBV7-9 and TRBJ1-1; D gene uncertain. The CDR3 covers 12 residues. Trimming pared 2 bases from V and 6 bases from J, leaving 7 bases between. Germline CDR1 reads SEHNR; CDR2 reads FQNEAQ (reference sequence). CDR3 sequence (DNA): TGTGCCAGCAGCTTAAATCCCGCTGAAGCTTTCTTT. It yields the protein CASSLNPAEAFF.

This chain links TRBV7-8 with TRBJ1-2; D uncertain. Germline values: CDR1 SGHVS, CDR2 FQNEAQ. V gave up 2 bases and J gave up 8 bases, with 12 bases separating them. The CDR3 covers 13 residues. CDR3 in amino acids: CASSLSGSGGYTF. The CDR3 coding sequence is TGTGCCAGCAGCTTATCGGGTTCTGGCGGCTACACCTTC. The full variable domain, completed using reference TRBV7-8 and TRBJ1-2, is GAGVSQSPRYKVAKRGQDVALRCDPISGHVSLFWYQQALGQGPEFLTYFQNEAQLDKSGLPSDRFFAERPEGSVSTLKIQRTQQEDSAVYLCASSLSGSGGYTFGSGTRLTVV.

This chain links TRBV12-3 or TRBV12-4 with TRBJ1-1; no definite D call. Trimming removed 3 bases at V and 7 bases at J, with 9 bases between. The CDR3 is 12 residues long. CDR3: CASSLGSYEAFF. The CDR3 nucleotides read TGTGCCAGCAGTTTGGGTTCCTATGAAGCTTTCTTT.

The rearrangement joins TRBV6-1 to TRBJ2-7; D gene unclear. CDR3 size: 14 residues. Between the trimmed V and J ends, which lost 3 bases and 1 base, there was a span of 10 bases. Per the germline V gene, CDR1 is MNHNS and CDR2 is SASEGT. The CDR3 region is CASSDPAMSYEQYF. CDR3 coding DNA: TGTGCCAGCAGTGACCCAGCGATGTCCTACGAGCAGTACTTC.